The clone carrying this T cell receptor (beta chain) is judged medium-sized. Its antigen is unknown. The source of the sample is a study of metastatic and nonmetastatic thyroid tumors. Study overall: Peripheral blood and tumor or nodule samples from malignant and benign thyroid patients were compared.

Original data processing: Differences in CDR3 between clinicopathological groups were drawn on to build a classifier intended to discriminate distant-metastatic papillary thyroid cancer patients. TCRdb reprocessed the PCR reads via MiXCR. These V and J calls are TCRdb output, not the study's own analysis. The table shows more than 15,000 clones, with roughly 24% occurring only once. Overall study results and limits: Across blood and tumor, TCR beta diversity in malignant thyroid tumors was reportedly significantly higher than in benign nodules.

Nobody among the patients had been given any treatment before thyroid surgery. CDR3 length equals 15 residues. J lost 0 bases, V lost 3 bases, and 1 base had no gene match. CDR1 is MNHNS, CDR2 SASEGT, per germline. The chain recombines TRBV6-1 with TRBJ2-7; 11 nucleotides line up with TRBD1. The sample comprised blood. The receptor's source is a male donor with papillary thyroid cancer or a benign thyroid nodule (not recorded which). Some clones in this sample may be carry-over from other donors' samples. CDR3 DNA sequence: TGTGCCAGCAGTGAGGGGACAGGGGGCTCCTACGAGCAGTACTTC. Residues: CASSEGTGGSYEQYF.